Presented here are 13 T cell receptor beta chains from one specimen sequenced in a study of PD-1 blockade in classical Hodgkin lymphoma (dated by TCRdb to the early 2020s). Library prep was done by the immunoSEQ multiplex PCR assay. TCRdb re-hosts the immuneACCESS table, in-frame sequences only. Its copies lack some clones; in the studies checked, an unresolved V gene accounts for under half of them, and the cause for the rest is not known. This sample lists 25,000 to 30,000 clones; 80% were detected once. The ten most abundant clones make up roughly 16% of the sample. Read against the paper, the sample's time point label means: cycle 4 day 1 (C4D1), after less than 7 weeks of nivolumab. All trial patients had relapsed after autologous stem cell transplantation, with cohorts A, B and C differing in prior brentuximab vedotin exposure. This specimen was peripheral blood mononuclear cells (PBMCs), taken before the fourth cycle of nivolumab. The source of these receptors is a human donor with classical Hodgkin lymphoma.

The chain is built from TRBV7-8 and TRBJ2-3; 9 nucleotides line up with TRBD2. Losses at the gene ends were 2 bases for V and 1 base for J; bases not matched to a gene: 13. Germline V lookup: CDR1 SGHVS, CDR2 FQNEAQ. The CDR3 length is 19 residues. DNA of the CDR3: TGTGCCAGCAGCTTACCCCGGCGGGAGGGATTCAGGGGCACAGATACGCAGTATTTT. Translating it yields CASSLPRREGFRGTDTQYF.

The CDR3 sequence is CASSQDWRYEQYF. The CDR3 DNA sequence: TGTGCCAGCAGCCAAGATTGGCGCTACGAGCAGTACTTC. The rearrangement joins TRBV7-9 to TRBJ2-7, with D unclear. V lost 5 bases and J lost 3, with 11 bases in between. Germline-derived CDR1 and CDR2 are SEHNR and FQNEAQ (reference sequence). This CDR3 is built from 13 residues.

This chain uses TRBV18 with TRBJ1-1; perhaps TRBD1 as D (6 bases). CDR1 is KGHSH and CDR2 is LQKENI in the germline V gene. V was shortened by 2 bases and J by 1 base, with 11 bases between the two germline ends. The CDR3 sequence is 15 residues long. The CDR3 DNA sequence: TGTGCCAGCTCACCAACCGGGACACAGAACACTGAAGCTTTCTTT. It encodes CASSPTGTQNTEAFF. Drawing the rest from reference TRBV18 and TRBJ1-1, the complete variable domain is NAGVMQNPRHLVRRRGQEARLRCSPMKGHSHVYWYRQLPEEGLKFMVYLQKENIIDESGMPKERFSAEFPKEGPSILRIQQVVRGDSAAYFCASSPTGTQNTEAFFGQGTRLTVV.

This chain connects TRBV7-3 to TRBJ2-2; tentatively, D is TRBD1 (5 bases). The V gene's germline CDR1 is SGHTA and CDR2 FQGTGA. The CDR3 extends over 12 amino acids. Trimming stripped 5 bases from V and 7 bases from J, with 8 bases between. The CDR3 DNA sequence: TGTGCCAGCAGCCAAGGGGTCGGGGAGCTGTTTTTT. This gives the protein CASSQGVGELFF.

This chain connects TRBV6-1 to TRBJ2-7; TRBD2 matches 10 bases. CDR3 size: 15 residues. J lost 2 bases, V lost 7 bases, and 8 bases had no gene match. The germline gives CDR1 MNHNS, CDR2 SASEGT. The CDR3 is CASTPTSGRAYEQYF. In nucleotides, the CDR3 is TGTGCCAGCACCCCGACTAGCGGGCGCGCCTACGAGCAGTACTTC.

This chain connects TRBV28 to TRBJ1-2, with 7 bases lining up with TRBD1. The CDR3 covers 12 residues. Losses at the gene ends were 7 bases for V and 8 bases for J; bases not matched to a gene: 7. CDR1 and CDR2 from the germline V gene are MDHEN and SYDVKM. The CDR3 spells CASTQTGPGYTF. The DNA for the CDR3 is TGTGCCAGCACTCAGACAGGGCCCGGCTACACCTTC.

The V and J genes are TRBV5-6 and TRBJ2-5, with 9 positions matching TRBD2. Germline V CDR1 and CDR2: SGHDT, YYEEEE. The CDR3 consists of 16 residues. Losses at the gene ends were 0 bases for V and 4 bases for J; bases not matched to a gene: 7. This CDR3 reads CASSLGSREGRETQYF. The CDR3 nucleotides read TGTGCCAGCAGCTTGGGTTCGCGGGAGGGCCGAGAGACCCAGTACTTC.

V is TRBV7-9 and J is TRBJ2-5, with D perhaps matching TRBD1 (6 bases). Germline CDR1 SEHNR, CDR2 FQNEAQ (reference sequence). V was trimmed by 5 bases and J by 4 bases, leaving 14 bases between them. The CDR3 is 14 residues long. CDR3 coding DNA: TGTGCCAGCAGCACTACGGGCAGGGGAGAGACCCAGTACTTC. This gives the protein CASSTTGRGETQYF.

This chain uses TRBV6-5 with TRBJ1-1; D might be TRBD1 (5 bases). V was trimmed by 9 bases and J by 5 bases, leaving 13 bases between them. This CDR3 spans 12 amino acids. Germline V gene lookup returns CDR1 MNHEY and CDR2 SVGAGI. CDR3 DNA: TGTGCCAGATCCCTCGGGGGAACTGAAGCTTTCTTT. Its translation: CARSLGGTEAFF.

This sequence joins TRBV19 and TRBJ1-4; D ambiguous. V lost 1 base and J 8 bases, leaving 11 bases between the germline ends. The germline V gene has CDR1 LNHDA and CDR2 SQIVND (reference sequence). This CDR3 has 14 amino acids. The chain's CDR3 is CASSIVGLGEKLFF. As DNA, the CDR3 is TGTGCCAGTAGTATAGTCGGCCTTGGAGAAAAACTGTTTTTT. The full variable domain, with the rest looked up from reference TRBV19 and TRBJ1-4, is DGGITQSPKYLFRKEGQNVTLSCEQNLNHDAMYWYRQDPGQGLRLIYYSQIVNDFQKGDIAEGYSVSREKKESFPLTVTSAQKNPTAFYLCASSIVGLGEKLFFGSGTQLSVL.

The chain employs TRBV5-6 and TRBJ2-3; no firm D call. CDR1 is SGHDT, CDR2 YYEEEE, per germline. The V end lost 0 bases, the J end lost 1 base, and 12 bases lay between the germline ends. The CDR3 has 16 amino acids. The CDR3 here is CASSLARVSGTDTQYF. CDR3 DNA: TGTGCCAGCAGCTTGGCTCGGGTATCAGGCACAGATACGCAGTATTTT.

A single count supports this clone. V and J are TRBV6-5 and TRBJ1-3; the D is unclear. CDR3 length: 14 residues. The V gene lost 3 bases and the J gene lost 4 bases, with 10 bases spanning the gap. Germline-derived CDR1 and CDR2 are MNHEY and SVGAGI. CDR3 bases: TGTGCCAGCAGTTATTCAGAAAGAGGAAACACCATATATTTT. Translated: CASSYSERGNTIYF.

The chain has TRBV28 and TRBJ1-1, with 7 bases that match TRBD1. V gave up 4 bases and J gave up 9 bases; unmatched junction bases: 5. Germline-derived CDR1 and CDR2 are MDHEN and SYDVKM. The CDR3 has 12 residues. Here the CDR3 reads CASSSQGGKAFF. In DNA form, the CDR3 reads TGTGCCAGCAGTTCCCAGGGGGGGAAAGCTTTCTTT.